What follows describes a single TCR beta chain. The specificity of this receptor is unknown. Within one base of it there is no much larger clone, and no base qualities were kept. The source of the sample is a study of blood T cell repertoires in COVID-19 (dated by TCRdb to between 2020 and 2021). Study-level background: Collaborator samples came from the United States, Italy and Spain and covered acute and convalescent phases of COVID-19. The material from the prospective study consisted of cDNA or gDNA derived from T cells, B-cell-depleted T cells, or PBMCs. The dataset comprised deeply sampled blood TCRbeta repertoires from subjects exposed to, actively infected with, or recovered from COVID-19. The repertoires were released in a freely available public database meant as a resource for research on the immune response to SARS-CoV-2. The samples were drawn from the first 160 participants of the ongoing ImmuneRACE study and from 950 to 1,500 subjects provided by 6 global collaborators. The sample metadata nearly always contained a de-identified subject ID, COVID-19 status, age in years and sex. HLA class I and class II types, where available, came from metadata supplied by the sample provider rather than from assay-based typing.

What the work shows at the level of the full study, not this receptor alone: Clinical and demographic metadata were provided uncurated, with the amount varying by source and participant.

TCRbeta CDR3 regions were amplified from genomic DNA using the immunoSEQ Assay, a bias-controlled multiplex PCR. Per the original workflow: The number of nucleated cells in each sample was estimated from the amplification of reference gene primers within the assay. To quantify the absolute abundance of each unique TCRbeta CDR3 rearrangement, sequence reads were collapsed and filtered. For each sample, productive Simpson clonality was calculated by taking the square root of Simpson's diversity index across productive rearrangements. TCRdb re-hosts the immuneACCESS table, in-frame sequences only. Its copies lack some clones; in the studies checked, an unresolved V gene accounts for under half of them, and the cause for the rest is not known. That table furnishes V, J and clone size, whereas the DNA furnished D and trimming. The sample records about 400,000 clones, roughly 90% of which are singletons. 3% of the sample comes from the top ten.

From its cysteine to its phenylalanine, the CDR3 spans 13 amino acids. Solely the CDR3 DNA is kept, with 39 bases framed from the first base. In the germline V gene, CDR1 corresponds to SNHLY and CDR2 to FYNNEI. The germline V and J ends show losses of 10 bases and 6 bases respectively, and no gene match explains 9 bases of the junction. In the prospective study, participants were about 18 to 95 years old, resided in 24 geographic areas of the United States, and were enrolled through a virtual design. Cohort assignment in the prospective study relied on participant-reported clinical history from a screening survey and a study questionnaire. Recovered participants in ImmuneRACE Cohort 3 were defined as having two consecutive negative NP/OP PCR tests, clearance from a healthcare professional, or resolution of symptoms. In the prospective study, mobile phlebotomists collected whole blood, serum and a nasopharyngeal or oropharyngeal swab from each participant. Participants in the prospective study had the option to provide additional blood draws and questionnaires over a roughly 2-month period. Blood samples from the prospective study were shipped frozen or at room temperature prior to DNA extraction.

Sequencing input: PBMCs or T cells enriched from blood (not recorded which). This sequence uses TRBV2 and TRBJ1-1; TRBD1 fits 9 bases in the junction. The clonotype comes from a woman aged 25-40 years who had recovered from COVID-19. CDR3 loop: CATRWDRAAEAFF. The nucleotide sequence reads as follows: TGTGCCACCCGGTGGGACAGGGCGGCTGAAGCTTTCTTT. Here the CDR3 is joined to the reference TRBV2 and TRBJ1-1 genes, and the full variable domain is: EPEVTQTPSHQVTQMGQEVILRCVPISNHLYFYWYRQILGQKVEFLVSFYNNEISEKSEIFDDQFSVERPDGSNFTLKIRSTKLEDSAMYFCATRWDRAAEAFFGQGTRLTVV.